The 27 T cell receptor beta chains below all came from one sample that was sequenced in a study of graft-versus-host responses after intestinal transplantation. Their specific antigens are unknown. The assay was immunoSEQ multiplex PCR, and TCRdb's table has in-frame clones only and misses some. In the table there are tens of thousands of clones, approximately 84% of which are singletons. The input for sequencing was unstimulated CD4+ T cells sorted from spleen or lymph node cells, taken before transplant. The receptors stem from a human donor who was the organ donor for an intestinal transplant.

This rearrangement joins TRBV4-3 to TRBJ1-5; D is unclear. This CDR3 is 14 amino acids long. Germline V gene data show CDR1 as LGHNA and CDR2 as YSLEER. Trimming removed 0 bases from V and 3 bases from J, with 6 bases in between. CDR3 DNA: TGCGCCAGCAGCCAAGACAGCTTCAATCAGCCCCAGCATTTT. Amino acid sequence: CASSQDSFNQPQHF.

This clone was observed a handful of times. The chain links TRBV15 to TRBJ2-2; TRBD1 agrees at 10 bases. The CDR3 extends over 17 amino acids. The junction had 9 bases not matched to a gene; V was cut back by 2 bases and J by 6 bases. The germline V gene has CDR1 LNHNV and CDR2 YYDKDF (reference sequence). The CDR3 sequence is CATSRNDRGPVSGELFF. CDR3 nucleotides: TGTGCCACCAGCAGAAACGACAGGGGGCCCGTTTCCGGGGAGCTGTTTTTT.

In its sample, this clone was seen once. V usage is TRBV5-4 and J usage is TRBJ2-1, with 8 bases identical to TRBD2. Looked up from germline, CDR1 is SGHNT and CDR2 is YYREEE (reference sequence). The junction had 6 bases not matched to a gene; V was cut back by 4 bases and J by 0 bases. The CDR3 totals 16 residues. CDR3 sequence (DNA): TGTGCCAGCAGCCATAGCGGGGTGAGCTCCTACAATGAGCAGTTCTTC. This gives the protein CASSHSGVSSYNEQFF.

Note on this clone: This sample includes further DNA sequences coding for the same CDR3. The rearrangement joins TRBV18 to TRBJ2-3, with 16 nucleotides matching TRBD2. V lost 3 bases and J lost 0; bases outside the gene matches: 6. Germline assignment: CDR1 KGHSH and CDR2 LQKENI. This CDR3 contains 19 residues. The CDR3, as DNA: TGTGCCAGCTCACCGCTCCCGGGACTAGCGGGAGGGAGCACAGATACGCAGTATTTT. It is translated as CASSPLPGLAGGSTDTQYF.

The gene calls are TRBV19 and TRBJ2-1; TRBD2 matches 7 bases. From germline, CDR1 is LNHDA and CDR2 SQIVND (reference sequence). The trim removed 6 bases at V and 5 bases at J, leaving 16 bases unmatched. The CDR3 totals 17 residues. CDR3 sequence (DNA): TGTGCCAGTAGAGCGGGACCTACAATTACGATTAACAATGAGCAGTTCTTC. Protein sequence: CASRAGPTITINNEQFF.

This clone has only a few counts. The chain carries TRBV19 and TRBJ1-1; TRBD1 matches at 10 bases. Germline V CDR1 and CDR2: LNHDA, SQIVND (reference sequence). J gave up 1 base and V 9 bases, and 14 bases lay outside the gene matches. This CDR3 is 17 amino acids long. CDR3 sequence reads: CASIHRDRGKGNTEAFF. CDR3 coding DNA: TGTGCCAGCATACACCGGGACAGGGGCAAGGGGAACACTGAAGCTTTCTTT.

The chain uses TRBV19 and TRBJ1-5, with D unresolved. The CDR3 is 14 residues long. The germline V gene encodes CDR1 LNHDA and CDR2 SQIVND (reference sequence). The V gene lost 7 bases and the J gene lost 3 bases, with 13 bases spanning the gap. This chain's CDR3 is CASTSDGLNQPQHF. Written as DNA, the CDR3 is TGTGCCAGTACCTCGGACGGCCTCAATCAGCCCCAGCATTTT.

In its sample, this clone was seen a few times. This chain connects TRBV6-1 to TRBJ2-1; 7 nucleotides agree with TRBD2. CDR1 and CDR2 (germline): MNHNS, SASEGT. The length of the CDR3 is 14 residues. CDR3 DNA: TGTGTTTCGAAACGGGAGGCTACCTACAATGAGCAGTTCTTC. It yields the protein CVSKREATYNEQFF.

The chain joins TRBV4-1 to TRBJ2-1; 7 positions match TRBD1. V lost 3 bases, J lost 2 bases, and 4 bases stayed unmatched. CDR3 size: 15 residues. The germline gives CDR1 MGHRA, CDR2 YSYEKL. CDR3 nucleotides: TGCGCCAGCAGCCATTGGCAGGGGGCCTACAATGAGCAGTTCTTC. Protein: CASSHWQGAYNEQFF.

The rearrangement links TRBV11-3 to TRBJ2-2; 7 bases line up with TRBD2. The CDR3 spans 13 residues. J was trimmed by 2 bases and V by 7 bases; bases with no gene match: 1. Germline lookup yields CDR1 SGHNT and CDR2 YENEEA. The CDR3 loop reads CASTSGNTGELFF. In nucleotides, the CDR3 is TGTGCCAGCACTAGCGGAAACACCGGGGAGCTGTTTTTT. Together with reference TRBV11-3 and TRBJ2-2, the CDR3 gives the full variable domain: EAGVVQSPRYKIIEKKQPVAFWCNPISGHNTLYWYLQNLGQGPELLIRYENEEAVDDSQLPKDRFSAERLKGVDSTLKIQPAELGDSAVYLCASTSGNTGELFFGEGSRLTVL.

This clone was detected once. The CDR3 is CASSYKVTEAFF. CDR3 coding DNA: TGTGCCAGCAGTTATAAGGTCACTGAAGCTTTCTTT. The chain uses TRBV6-5 and TRBJ1-1; the D is unclear. The CDR3 covers 12 residues. Deletions cut 3 bases from V and 4 bases from J, with 6 bases between. CDR1 is MNHEY and CDR2 is SVGAGI in the germline V gene.

The chain combines TRBV7-6 with TRBJ1-1, with a possible D match to TRBD1 (6 bases). V shed 1 base and J shed 1 base, with 7 bases lying between them. CDR1 and CDR2 from the germline V gene are SGHVS and FNYEAQ. The CDR3 loop spans 14 amino acids. CDR3 loop: CASSLGTANTEAFF. DNA of the CDR3: TGTGCCAGCAGCTTAGGGACAGCGAACACTGAAGCTTTCTTT.

The J gene is TRBJ2-1, the V gene TRBV5-1, with a weak D call TRBD2 (5 bases). The ends were cut back, 2 bases at V and 9 bases at J, with 15 bases in the middle. The length of the CDR3 is 14 residues. Germline loops: CDR1 SGHRS, CDR2 YFSETQ. The CDR3 loop reads CASSLFMSSSEQFF. The CDR3 DNA reads TGCGCCAGCAGCTTATTTATGTCTAGCAGTGAGCAGTTCTTC.

The CDR3 DNA sequence: TGCGCCAGCATGCGTGGAGGGACTGGGTACAATGAGCAGTTCTTC. It yields the protein CASMRGGTGYNEQFF. The chain recombines TRBV5-1 with TRBJ2-1; D may be TRBD2 (6 bases). CDR3 length equals 15 residues. Germline V gene data show CDR1 as SGHRS and CDR2 as YFSETQ. Trimming stripped 6 bases from V and 4 bases from J, with 17 bases between. Full variable domain (missing parts from reference TRBV5-1 and TRBJ2-1): KAGVTQTPRYLIKTRGQQVTLSCSPISGHRSVSWYQQTPGQGLQFLFEYFSETQRNKGNFPGRFSGRQFSNSRSEMNVSTLELGDSALYLCASMRGGTGYNEQFFGPGTRLTVL.

This clone was counted a single time. This chain uses TRBV7-9 with TRBJ1-4, with 7 bases fitting TRBD1. The CDR3 covers 14 residues. Germline CDR1 is SEHNR and CDR2 is FQNEAQ (reference sequence). The V and J ends lost 6 bases and 7 bases, in that order; junction bases with no gene match: 8. The DNA of the CDR3 is TGTGCCAGCAGACTACAGGGGTTTAGTGAAAAACTGTTTTTT. Translated, it gives CASRLQGFSEKLFF.

The chain links TRBV4-1 to TRBJ2-7; 9 nucleotides line up with TRBD2. This CDR3 has 17 amino acids. Germline V gene lookup returns CDR1 MGHRA and CDR2 YSYEKL. V lost 4 bases to trimming and J lost 1 base; unmatched junction nucleotides: 11. The CDR3 region has the DNA TGCGCCAGCAGCCCAGTCACCGGGACTAGCAAATCCTACGAGCAGTACTTC. As protein: CASSPVTGTSKSYEQYF.

This clone has a single count. The rearrangement joins TRBV7-2 to TRBJ1-2; a possible D gene is TRBD1 (5 bases). Germline values: CDR1 SGHTA, CDR2 FQGNSA. CDR3 length: 14 amino acids. V was clipped by 5 bases and J by 5 bases, with 15 bases between them. DNA of the CDR3: TGTGCCAGCAGCCCACAGGCGGGGCCATATGGCTACACCTTC. Translation gives CASSPQAGPYGYTF.

J is TRBJ1-1 and V is TRBV11-3; a possible D gene is TRBD1 (5 bases). Per germline, CDR1 SGHNT and CDR2 YENEEA. The V end lost 1 base, the J end lost 11 bases, and 14 bases lay between the germline ends. This CDR3 spans 13 amino acids. In DNA, the CDR3 is TGTGCCAGCAGCTTAGGAGTTTCAGGGATGGCTTTCTTT. This codes for CASSLGVSGMAFF.

This chain connects TRBV5-5 to TRBJ2-7; D may be TRBD2 (5 bases). CDR1 is SGHKS and CDR2 is YYEKEE in the germline V gene (reference sequence). The CDR3 is 16 residues long. The germline V and J ends were trimmed by 3 bases and 5 bases, with 21 bases remaining between them. The CDR3: CASSSQQNLDGDEQYF. CDR3 nucleotides: TGTGCCAGCAGCTCGCAACAAAACCTGGACGGGGACGAGCAGTACTTC.

The V and J genes are TRBV6-1 and TRBJ2-7, with 11 bases identical to TRBD2. Losses at the gene ends were 4 bases for V and 0 bases for J; bases not matched to a gene: 2. The CDR3 loop spans 15 amino acids. CDR1 is MNHNS, CDR2 SASEGT, per germline. CDR3 region: CASSGTSGSSYEQYF. The CDR3 coding sequence is TGTGCCAGCAGTGGCACTAGCGGGAGCTCCTACGAGCAGTACTTC.

The chain recombines TRBV10-1 with TRBJ2-5; D is tentatively TRBD1 or TRBD2 (5 bases each). Trimming left V 1 base short and J 5 bases short, with 11 bases between. CDR1 is WNHNN, CDR2 SYGVQD, per germline (reference sequence). The CDR3 covers 14 residues. CDR3 in DNA: TGCGCCAGCAGTGAGTACCGGGGCCACGAGACCCAGTACTTC. It codes for CASSEYRGHETQYF.

This clone came up a few times. The V gene is TRBV27, the J gene TRBJ1-5, with D unresolved. V dropped 3 bases and J dropped 2 bases, with 2 bases sitting between them. The CDR3 loop spans 12 amino acids. Germline assignment: CDR1 MNHEY and CDR2 SMNVEV (reference sequence). The CDR3 protein is CASSLGNQPQHF. CDR3 DNA: TGTGCCAGCAGTTTGGGCAATCAGCCCCAGCATTTT.

This rearrangement joins TRBV18 to TRBJ2-3, with D tentatively TRBD2 (5 bases). CDR1 and CDR2 from the germline V gene are KGHSH and LQKENI. V shed 3 bases and J shed 0 bases, with 7 bases lying between them. The CDR3 length is 14 residues. Here the CDR3 DNA reads TGTGCCAGCTCACCTACTAGTAGCACAGATACGCAGTATTTT. Translation gives CASSPTSSTDTQYF.

The chain has TRBV11-3 and TRBJ2-3; TRBD2 might be the D (6 bases). This CDR3 region has 14 residues. CDR1 is SGHNT and CDR2 is YENEEA in the germline V gene. Trimming shortened V by 5 bases and J by 11 bases, and 20 bases separated the two germline ends. The chain's CDR3 is CASSVGREAGRQYF. CDR3 nucleotide sequence: TGTGCCAGCAGCGTGGGAAGGGAAGCGGGCCGGCAGTATTTT. Variable domain in full (rest from reference TRBV11-3 and TRBJ2-3): EAGVVQSPRYKIIEKKQPVAFWCNPISGHNTLYWYLQNLGQGPELLIRYENEEAVDDSQLPKDRFSAERLKGVDSTLKIQPAELGDSAVYLCASSVGREAGRQYFGPGTRLTVL.

The sample holds a few counts of this clone. CDR3 sequence: CAWSKIGQPNTEAFF. In DNA form, the CDR3 reads TGTGCCTGGAGTAAGATTGGACAGCCGAACACTGAAGCTTTCTTT. The gene calls are TRBV30 and TRBJ1-1; D is perhaps TRBD1 (6 bases). The CDR3 totals 15 residues. The V end was cut by 2 bases, the J end by 1 base, with 14 bases between. Per germline, CDR1 GTSNPN and CDR2 SVGIG (reference sequence). Filled out from reference TRBV30 and TRBJ1-1, the complete variable domain reads SQTIHQWPATLVQPVGSPLSLECTVEGTSNPNLYWYRQAAGRGLQLLFYSVGIGQISSEVPQNLSASRPQDRQFILSSKKLLLSDSGFYLCAWSKIGQPNTEAFFGQGTRLTVV.

In regard to this clone: As the CDR3 is not closed by the conserved phenylalanine or tryptophan, this likely results from a read error. The rearrangement joins TRBV19 to TRBJ1-2, with D possibly matching TRBD1 (6 bases). Trimming took off 9 bases at V and 6 bases at J, with 17 bases between the two ends. Germline V gene sequence: CDR1 LNHDA, CDR2 SQIVND (reference sequence). The CDR3 is 13 amino acids. DNA of the CDR3: TGTGCCAGCACAGAAACACAGGGTAATGGCTACACCCTC. Translating it yields CASTETQGNGYTL.

The count of this clone is one. This chain links TRBV19 with TRBJ2-5, with D tentatively TRBD1 (6 bases). This CDR3 is 13 amino acids long. With 6 bases removed from V and 4 bases from J, the gap between germline ends came to 12 bases. Germline CDR1 and CDR2: LNHDA and SQIVND (reference sequence). The CDR3 DNA sequence: TGTGCCAGTAGCCGGACAGACCTAGAGACCCAGTACTTC. Translated, it gives CASSRTDLETQYF.